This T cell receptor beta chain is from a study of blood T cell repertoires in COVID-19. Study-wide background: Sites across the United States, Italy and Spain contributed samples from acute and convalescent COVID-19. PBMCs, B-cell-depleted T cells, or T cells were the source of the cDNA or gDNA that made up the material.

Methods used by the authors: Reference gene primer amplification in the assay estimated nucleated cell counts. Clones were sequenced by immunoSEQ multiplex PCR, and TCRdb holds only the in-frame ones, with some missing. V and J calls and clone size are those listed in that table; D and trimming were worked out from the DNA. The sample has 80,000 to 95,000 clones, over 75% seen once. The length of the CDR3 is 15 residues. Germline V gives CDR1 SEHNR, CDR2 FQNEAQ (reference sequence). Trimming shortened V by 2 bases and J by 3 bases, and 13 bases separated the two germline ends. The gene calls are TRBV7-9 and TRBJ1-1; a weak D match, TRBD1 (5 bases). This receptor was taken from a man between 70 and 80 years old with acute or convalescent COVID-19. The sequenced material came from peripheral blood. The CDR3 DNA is TGTGCCAGCAGCTTATCGGGACTCCCGCACACTGAAGCTTTCTTT. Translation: CASSLSGLPHTEAFF.